This is a list of T cell receptor beta chains from one sample in a study of OX40 agonist ivuxolimab in advanced cancers. The protocol was immunoSEQ multiplex PCR, while the TCRdb copy is restricted to in-frame clones and leaves out a portion. In the table there are around 40,000 clones, roughly four fifths of which are singletons. Source: CD4+ or CD8+ T cells sorted from blood, taken in a trial of the OX40 agonist ivuxolimab. Receptors were obtained from an adult with an advanced solid tumor such as melanoma, head and neck, liver or kidney cancer. CDR3s include the opening cysteine and the closing phenylalanine or tryptophan. Size tells how often a clone was seen (once, few, many) or the class of an expanded clone, and some rows leave it out.

clone size	J gene	V gene	CDR3 protein
once	TRBJ1-1	TRBV19	CASTNNWITEAFF
.	TRBJ1-1	TRBV10-2	CASTGQNMNTEAFF
.	TRBJ2-2	TRBV7-3	CASSLGSGGTGELFF
.	TRBJ1-2	TRBV6-5	CASTSPGKVYGYTF
once	TRBJ1-6	TRBV14	CASSQGLLNSPLHF
.	TRBJ2-2	TRBV28	CASSLGGVDTGELFF
.	TRBJ1-4	TRBV6-6	CASSFRQGQLFF
.	TRBJ1-6	TRBV5-1	CASSLEWDRANSPLHF
.	TRBJ1-4	TRBV7-2	CASSWAGSGEKLFF
once	TRBJ2-1	TRBV2	CASSSGLAGVNEQFF
.	TRBJ1-4	TRBV7-9	CASSLLGQGVTNEKLFF
.	TRBJ1-1	TRBV28	CASSSPGQGNTEAFF
.	TRBJ2-3	TRBV19	CASTPHAANGGDTQYF
.	TRBJ1-5	TRBV5-6	CASSFSRGVQPQHF
.	TRBJ1-2	TRBV5-1	CASSLMGGAGYDYTF
.	TRBJ1-2	TRBV28	CASRDREYGYTF
.	TRBJ1-2	TRBV19	CASSIDSPNYGYTF
.	TRBJ2-1	TRBV2	CASSEHGSLYNEQFF
.	TRBJ1-6	TRBV4-2	CASSQERRQGSPLHF
once	TRBJ2-5	TRBV29-1	CSVDRGRQETQYF
.	TRBJ2-5	TRBV5-6	CASSLASGPKGVETQYF
.	TRBJ2-7	TRBV6-5	CASSWGQGRLEQYF
.	TRBJ1-5	TRBV18	CASSPGSQNSNQPQHF
.	TRBJ1-1	TRBV19	CASRPGLNTEAFF
.	TRBJ1-6	TRBV21-1	CASSKAGRASSYNSPLHF
.	TRBJ2-2	TRBV5-4	CASSPETGHTGELFF
.	TRBJ2-7	TRBV11-2	CASSLLVGSYEQYF
.	TRBJ2-1	TRBV9	CASSVGLAGSGEQFF
.	TRBJ1-3	TRBV6-5	CASSLGRISSGNTIYF
.	TRBJ2-1	TRBV5-6	CASSLYLAGGYNEQFF
.	TRBJ2-3	TRBV11-2	CASSLAGTGFSTDTQYF
.	TRBJ2-7	TRBV27	CASSRAGLSYEQYF
.	TRBJ1-5	TRBV2	CASSEFGTELSNQPQHF